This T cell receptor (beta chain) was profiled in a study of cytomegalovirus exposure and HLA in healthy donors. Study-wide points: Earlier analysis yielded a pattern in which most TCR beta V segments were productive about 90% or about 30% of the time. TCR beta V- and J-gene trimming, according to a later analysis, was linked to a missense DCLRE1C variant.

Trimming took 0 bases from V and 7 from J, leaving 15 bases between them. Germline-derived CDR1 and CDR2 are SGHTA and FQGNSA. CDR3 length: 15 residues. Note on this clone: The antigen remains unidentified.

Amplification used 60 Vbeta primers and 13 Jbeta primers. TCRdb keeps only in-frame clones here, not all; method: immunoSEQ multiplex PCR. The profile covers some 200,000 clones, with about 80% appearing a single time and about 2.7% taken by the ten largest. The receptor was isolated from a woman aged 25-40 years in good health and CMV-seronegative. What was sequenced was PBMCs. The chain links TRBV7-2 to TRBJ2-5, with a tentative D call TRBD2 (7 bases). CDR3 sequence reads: CASSLAGGPVGTQYF. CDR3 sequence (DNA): TGTGCCAGCAGCTTAGCGGGGGGGCCCGTAGGGACCCAGTACTTC.